The 26 T cell receptor beta chains below all came from one sample that was sequenced in a study of blood T cell repertoires in COVID-19. Assay used: immunoSEQ multiplex PCR; TCRdb lists only in-frame clones, some missing. The sample lists some 190,000 clones, about 81% occurring once. The sequenced material came from PBMCs or T cells enriched from blood (not recorded which). These receptor sequences come from a woman aged 25 to 39 who had recovered from COVID-19.

The V gene is TRBV3-1 (or the pseudogene TRBV3-2), the J gene TRBJ1-5, with TRBD1 matching over 9 bases. Germline V CDR1 and CDR2: LGHDT, YNNKEL (reference sequence). J gave up 7 bases and V 2 bases, and 9 bases lay outside the gene matches. CDR3 length equals 16 residues. CDR3 DNA: TGTGCCAGCAGCCAACACCCCACAGGGGGCAGGCAGCCCCAGCATTTT. Translated, it gives CASSQHPTGGRQPQHF.

The V gene is TRBV16, the J gene TRBJ1-2; D might be TRBD1 (5 bases). CDR1 is KGHSY and CDR2 is FQNENV in the germline V gene. V lost 5 bases to trimming and J lost 0 bases, with 10 bases between them. The CDR3 consists of 14 residues. The CDR3 DNA is TGTGCCAGCAGCTCTCAGGGTGCTAACTATGGCTACACCTTC. It translates to CASSSQGANYGYTF.

This chain uses TRBV5-6 with TRBJ1-6, with D perhaps TRBD1 (5 bases). This CDR3 is built from 16 residues. Germline V gene data show CDR1 as SGHDT and CDR2 as YYEEEE. Trimming shortened V by 4 bases and J by 1 base, and 12 bases separated the two germline ends. CDR3 amino acids: CASSRKGDSYNSPLHF. The DNA of the CDR3 is TGTGCCAGCAGCCGCAAAGGGGATTCCTATAATTCACCCCTCCACTTT.

The gene calls are TRBV12-5 and TRBJ2-2, with a possible D match to TRBD1 (6 bases). CDR1 and CDR2 (germline): LGHNT, FRNRAP. The CDR3 is 18 residues long. V was cut by 6 bases and J by 0 bases, with 20 bases left in between. This chain's CDR3 is CASGAGPGANANTGELFF. The CDR3 DNA reads TGTGCTAGTGGGGCTGGCCCAGGGGCCAACGCGAACACCGGGGAGCTGTTTTTT.

The V and J genes are TRBV5-6 and TRBJ2-7, with 8 bases lining up with TRBD2. There are 15 residues in the CDR3. Germline CDR1 SGHDT, CDR2 YYEEEE. The junction had 9 bases not matched to a gene; V was cut back by 4 bases and J by 3 bases. In DNA form, the CDR3 reads TGTGCCAGCAGCCCTAGCGGGCAGAGACACTACGAGCAGTACGTC. The encoded protein is CASSPSGQRHYEQYV.

Comments on this clone: The sample contains more than one DNA sequence encoding this CDR3. The V and J genes are TRBV18 and TRBJ1-2, with D perhaps TRBD1 (5 bases). The germline V gene has CDR1 KGHSH and CDR2 LQKENI. The ends were cut back, 3 bases at V and 2 bases at J, with 7 bases in the middle. This CDR3 has 13 amino acids. This CDR3 is CASSPDKNYGYTF. DNA for the CDR3: TGTGCCAGCTCACCGGACAAAAACTATGGCTACACCTTC.

In DNA, the CDR3 is TGTGCCAGCAGTGAACCGTCCGGGGTAGGCGAAAAACTGTTTTTT. This translates into CASSEPSGVGEKLFF. The J gene is TRBJ1-4, the V gene TRBV2; no definite D call. CDR3 length: 15 amino acids. The germline CDR1 and CDR2 sequences are SNHLY and FYNNEI. Trimming stripped 2 bases from V and 8 bases from J, with 15 bases between. Looking up the rest from reference TRBV2 and TRBJ1-4 gives the full variable domain: EPEVTQTPSHQVTQMGQEVILRCVPISNHLYFYWYRQILGQKVEFLVSFYNNEISEKSEIFDDQFSVERPDGSNFTLKIRSTKLEDSAMYFCASSEPSGVGEKLFFGSGTQLSVL.

This clone was counted only a few times. This sequence joins TRBV19 and TRBJ2-1, with D possibly being TRBD2 (7 bases). This CDR3 has 15 residues. Per the germline V gene, CDR1 is LNHDA and CDR2 is SQIVND (reference sequence). Between the trimmed V and J ends, which lost 1 base and 9 bases, there was a span of 16 bases. The CDR3 is CASSIVGKGGSEQFF. DNA for the CDR3: TGTGCCAGTAGTATAGTTGGAAAGGGGGGGAGTGAGCAGTTCTTC. The full variable domain, its missing parts supplied by reference TRBV19 and TRBJ2-1, is DGGITQSPKYLFRKEGQNVTLSCEQNLNHDAMYWYRQDPGQGLRLIYYSQIVNDFQKGDIAEGYSVSREKKESFPLTVTSAQKNPTAFYLCASSIVGKGGSEQFFGPGTRLTVL.

This clone was observed a handful of times. This rearrangement joins TRBV24-1 to TRBJ1-5, with 7 bases that match TRBD1. Unmatched junction bases numbered 13, after V lost 7 bases and J lost 5 bases. Germline CDR1 KGHDR, CDR2 SFDVKD. CDR3 length: 16 residues. As DNA, the CDR3 is TGTGCCACCAGCGCCTCGGACAGGCTCCTTCATCAGCCCCAGCATTTT. Its translation: CATSASDRLLHQPQHF.

This chain connects TRBV23-1 to TRBJ2-7; the match to TRBD1 covers 9 bases. TRBV23-1 is an ORF, with its function uncertain. The length of the CDR3 is 18 residues. J lost 0 bases, V lost 7 bases, and 16 bases had no gene match. For the CDR3, the DNA is TGCGCCAGCATCCACCGGGACAGGGACAGACAGAGCTCCTACGAGCAGTACGTC. It translates to CASIHRDRDRQSSYEQYV.

The sample holds one count of this clone. The gene calls are TRBV7-9 and TRBJ2-4; 7 nucleotides agree with TRBD2. This CDR3 spans 15 amino acids. V dropped 5 bases and J dropped 3; count of bases not matched to a gene: 7. The germline V gene has CDR1 SEHNR and CDR2 FQNEAQ (reference sequence). CDR3 in DNA: TGTGCCAGCAGCGACCGGCGGGAGAGCAAAAACATTCAGTACTTC. It yields the protein CASSDRRESKNIQYF.

This clone was counted a few times. The V and J genes are TRBV5-4 and TRBJ2-3; 10 bases align to TRBD2. Unmatched junction bases numbered 10, after V lost 0 bases and J lost 12 bases. The V gene's germline CDR1 is SGHNT and CDR2 YYREEE (reference sequence). The CDR3 spans 15 residues. The chain's CDR3 is CASSLDLELAGNQYF. As DNA, the CDR3 is TGTGCCAGCAGCTTGGATTTGGAACTAGCGGGAAATCAGTATTTT.

The CDR3 here is CASSQGTSTEAFF. As DNA, the CDR3 is TGTGCCAGCAGCCAAGGGACTTCCACTGAAGCTTTCTTT. The J gene is TRBJ1-1, the V gene TRBV3-1 (or the pseudogene TRBV3-2); unclear D gene. This CDR3 has 13 amino acids. Germline CDR1 LGHDT, CDR2 YNNKEL (reference sequence). The V end was cut by 1 base, the J end by 4 bases, with 7 bases between.

This rearrangement joins TRBV2 to TRBJ2-1; the match to TRBD1 covers 7 bases. The CDR3 runs to 15 residues. Trimming took 4 bases from V and 1 from J; bases not matched to a gene: 4. Germline CDR1 reads SNHLY; CDR2 reads FYNNEI. CDR3 sequence (DNA): TGTGCCAGCAGTGTACAGGGGCGGTCCTACAATGAGCAGTTCTTC. Protein sequence: CASSVQGRSYNEQFF.

This chain links TRBV30 with TRBJ1-2; no reliable D call. This CDR3 region has 12 residues. Per germline, CDR1 GTSNPN and CDR2 SVGIG (reference sequence). V lost 5 bases to trimming and J lost 3 bases, with 10 bases between them. The CDR3 nucleotides read TGTGCCTGGGCCGACTCGCACTATGGCTACACCTTC. It is translated as CAWADSHYGYTF.

The V and J genes are TRBV27 and TRBJ1-1; D might be TRBD1 (6 bases). The germline V and J ends were trimmed by 6 bases and 1 base, with 12 bases remaining between them. The CDR3 loop spans 14 amino acids. Germline V gene lookup returns CDR1 MNHEY and CDR2 SMNVEV (reference sequence). As DNA, the CDR3 is TGTGCCAGCAGAGGGGGGGGGACGAACACTGAAGCTTTCTTT. Its protein is CASRGGGTNTEAFF.

The chain's CDR3 is CASSPSPGFGKNIQYF. In DNA, the CDR3 is TGTGCCAGCAGTCCCTCCCCAGGGTTCGGCAAAAACATTCAGTACTTC. The rearrangement links TRBV27 to TRBJ2-4, with D possibly TRBD1 on 5 matching bases. This CDR3 has 16 amino acids. Trimming took 5 bases from V and 3 from J, leaving 17 bases between them. CDR1 and CDR2 from the germline V gene are MNHEY and SMNVEV (reference sequence).

The chain recombines TRBV6-5 with TRBJ2-7; 7 nucleotides line up with TRBD2. V dropped 6 bases and J dropped 2; count of bases not matched to a gene: 10. This CDR3 region has 15 residues. From germline, CDR1 is MNHEY and CDR2 SVGAGI. The CDR3 DNA sequence: TGTGCCAGCAGCTCCAGGGAGGGTTCTACCTACGAGCAGTACGTC. This sequence encodes CASSSREGSTYEQYV.

V gene TRBV6-2 or TRBV6-3 combines with J gene TRBJ2-5; no clear D gene. Germline V gene lookup returns CDR1 MNHEY and CDR2 SVGEGT. The V gene lost 4 bases and the J gene lost 7 bases, with 7 bases spanning the gap. CDR3 length: 11 amino acids. This CDR3 is CASSFLRTQYF. The CDR3 DNA follows: TGTGCCAGCAGTTTCCTGAGGACCCAGTACTTC.

The rearrangement links TRBV28 to TRBJ1-5; a possible D gene is TRBD1 (6 bases). The CDR3 has 15 residues. V was clipped by 6 bases and J by 3 bases, with 15 bases between them. Germline-derived CDR1 and CDR2 are MDHEN and SYDVKM. CDR3 coding DNA: TGTGCCAGCAGCCCCAGCGGGGGCCTCAATCAGCCCCAGCATTTT. Translated: CASSPSGGLNQPQHF.

The chain has TRBV13 and TRBJ1-2; 7 bases match TRBD1. Losses at the gene ends were 5 bases for V and 3 bases for J; bases not matched to a gene: 12. The germline V gene has CDR1 PRHDT and CDR2 FYEKMQ (reference sequence). This CDR3 comprises 16 residues. CDR3 coding DNA: TGTGCCAGCAGCCGAACGGAGGGACAGCCGGACTATGGCTACACCTTC. This codes for CASSRTEGQPDYGYTF.

The chain has TRBV19 and TRBJ2-7; TRBD2 agrees at 7 bases. Looked up from germline, CDR1 is LNHDA and CDR2 is SQIVND (reference sequence). The CDR3 loop spans 15 amino acids. Germline trimming cut 7 bases from V and 1 base from J; bases unmatched to any gene: 10. CDR3 sequence: CASTLGEGRSYEQYF. DNA of the CDR3: TGTGCCAGTACCCTGGGGGAGGGACGGTCCTACGAGCAGTACTTC.

The chain uses TRBV28 and TRBJ1-2; a weak D match, TRBD1 (5 bases). Germline V lookup: CDR1 MDHEN, CDR2 SYDVKM. The germline V and J ends were trimmed by 8 bases and 5 bases, with 15 bases remaining between them. The CDR3 contains 13 residues. This CDR3 is CASLKGLLYGYTF. In DNA, the CDR3 is TGTGCCAGCCTCAAGGGACTACTATATGGCTACACCTTC.

The chain carries TRBV7-8 and TRBJ2-4; possible D gene TRBD2, 6 bases. The V end was cut by 4 bases, the J end by 4 bases, with 32 bases between. The germline V gene encodes CDR1 SGHVS and CDR2 FQNEAQ. The CDR3 consists of 21 residues. The DNA for the CDR3 is TGTGCCAGCAGCTCCCCATGGGGGACCCCCCCCTCCTACGGGGGAAAAAACATTCAGTACTTC. It yields the protein CASSSPWGTPPSYGGKNIQYF.

A few counts support this clone. In DNA, the CDR3 is TGTGCCAGCAGCCGTTATGTTGCGGCGGCTGACTATGGCTACACCTTC. This sequence encodes CASSRYVAAADYGYTF. V and J are TRBV28 and TRBJ1-2; D unresolved. Germline CDR1 MDHEN, CDR2 SYDVKM. V lost 6 bases to trimming and J lost 3 bases, with 20 bases between them. The CDR3 has 16 residues.

This chain connects TRBV12-5 to TRBJ2-3; 11 bases line up with TRBD1. The CDR3 loop spans 18 amino acids. V gave up 3 bases and J gave up 0 bases; unmatched junction bases: 8. Germline V gene data show CDR1 as LGHNT and CDR2 as FRNRAP. CDR3 coding DNA: TGTGCTAGTGGTTTCGGACAGGGGGCTTCCGCTAGCACAGATACGCAGTATTTT. Its translation is CASGFGQGASASTDTQYF.